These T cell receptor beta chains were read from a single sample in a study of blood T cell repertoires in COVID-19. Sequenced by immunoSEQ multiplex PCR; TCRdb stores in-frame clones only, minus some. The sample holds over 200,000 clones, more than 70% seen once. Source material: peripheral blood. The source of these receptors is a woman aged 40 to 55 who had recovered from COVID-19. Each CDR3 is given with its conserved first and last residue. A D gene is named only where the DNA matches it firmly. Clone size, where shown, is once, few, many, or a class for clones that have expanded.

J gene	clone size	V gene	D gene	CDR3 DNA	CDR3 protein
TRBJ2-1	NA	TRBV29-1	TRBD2	TGCAGCGGCACGACTAGCGGGAGGGGGCATGAGCAGTTCTTC	CSGTTSGRGHEQFF
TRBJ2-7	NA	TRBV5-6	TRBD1	TGTGCCAGCAGCTTGGTGGGACAGGGGCCTGACGAGCAGTACTTC	CASSLVGQGPDEQYF
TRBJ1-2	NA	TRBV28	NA	TGTGCCAGCAGCACCCTGGGGGGGGATCTTAACTATGGCTACACCTTC	CASSTLGGDLNYGYTF
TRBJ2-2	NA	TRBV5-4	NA	TGTGCCAGCAGCTTGGCAGGGATCGTCGGGGAGCTGTTTTTT	CASSLAGIVGELFF
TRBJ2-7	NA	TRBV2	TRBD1	TGTGCCAGCTATACCGGGACAGGGGCCGAGCAGTACTTC	CASYTGTGAEQYF
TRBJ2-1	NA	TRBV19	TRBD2	TGTGCCAGTAGTGGGGGGAGGGGCTCCTACAATGAGCAGTTCTTC	CASSGGRGSYNEQFF
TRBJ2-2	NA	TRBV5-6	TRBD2	TGTGCCAGCAGCCCGGAGCCGGGGGGGGACACCGGGGAGCTGTTTTTT	CASSPEPGGDTGELFF
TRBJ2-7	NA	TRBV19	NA	TGTGCCAGTAGTATAGGATCATCTGGTGGAGCCTACGAGCAGTACTTC	CASSIGSSGGAYEQYF
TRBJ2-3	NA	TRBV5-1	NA	TGCGCCAGCAGCTTGGTGGGCAACCCCAGCACAGATACGCAGTATTTT	CASSLVGNPSTDTQYF
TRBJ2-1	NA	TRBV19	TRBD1	TGTGCCAGTACCGCAGGGGGCAATGAGCAGTTCTTC	CASTAGGNEQFF
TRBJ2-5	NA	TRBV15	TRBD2	TGTGCCACCAGCAGAGTTTGGGGGGGAGGGACGTACCAAGAGACCCAGTACTTC	CATSRVWGGGTYQETQYF
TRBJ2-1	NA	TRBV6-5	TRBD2	TGTGCCAGCAGTTACACAGGACTAGCGGACTACAATGAGCAGTTCTTC	CASSYTGLADYNEQFF
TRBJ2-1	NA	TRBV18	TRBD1	TGTGCCAGCTCACCAGCTTTGGCAGGGGGCTATGAGCAGTTCTTC	CASSPALAGGYEQFF
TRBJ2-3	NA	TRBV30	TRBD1	TGTGCCTGGGACAGGGGAGCCACAGATACGCAGTATTTT	CAWDRGATDTQYF
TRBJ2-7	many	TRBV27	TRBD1	TGTGCCAGCAGTTTAAAGGTGCAGGGGACAGGGTTGTCCTACGAGCAGTACTTC	CASSLKVQGTGLSYEQYF
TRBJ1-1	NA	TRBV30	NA	TGTGCCTGGGACGGACCTCGGGGGGACACTGAAGCTTTCTTT	CAWDGPRGDTEAFF
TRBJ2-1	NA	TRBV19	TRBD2	TGTGCCAGCTCGCGGGGGGACTACAATGAGCAGTTCTTC	CASSRGDYNEQFF
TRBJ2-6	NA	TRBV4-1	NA	TGCGCCAGCAGCCAGGAACAGGCAACCCACTCTGGGGCCAACGTCCTGACTTTC	CASSQEQATHSGANVLTF
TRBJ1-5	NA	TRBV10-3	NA	TGTGCCATCAGTGAGGTCCAGGGGTTCGTCGATCAGCCCCAGCATTTT	CAISEVQGFVDQPQHF
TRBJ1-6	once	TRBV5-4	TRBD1	TGTGCCAGCAGCTTGGAAGGGACAGCCAATTCACCCCTCCACTTT	CASSLEGTANSPLHF
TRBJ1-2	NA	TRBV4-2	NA	TGTGCCAGCAGCCAAGATGGAGGGACTGGCTACACCTTC	CASSQDGGTGYTF
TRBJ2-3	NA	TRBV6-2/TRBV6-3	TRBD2	TGTGCCAGCAGCCACGGGTTTAGCGGGAGGAGGACCACAGATACGCAGTATTTT	CASSHGFSGRRTTDTQYF
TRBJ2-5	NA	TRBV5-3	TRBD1	TGTGCCAGAAGCCGGGGACAGTCAGAGACCCAGTACTTC	CARSRGQSETQYF
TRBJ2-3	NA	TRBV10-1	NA	TGCGCCACCACGGGTTTCCCGCCAGATACGCAGTATTTT	CATTGFPPDTQYF
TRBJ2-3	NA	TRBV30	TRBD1	TGTGCCTGGAAGACAGGGACCGCGGCTAGCACAGATACGCAGTATTTT	CAWKTGTAASTDTQYF
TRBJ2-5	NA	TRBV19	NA	TGTGCCAGTAGTTGGCGGGAGACCCAGTACTTC	CASSWRETQYF
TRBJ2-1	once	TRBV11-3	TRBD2	TGTGCCAGCAGCTTAGATGGGGTAGCGGGAGGCCCCTACAATGAGCAGTTCTTC	CASSLDGVAGGPYNEQFF
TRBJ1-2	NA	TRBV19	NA	TGTGCCAGTAGGGGCCCCATCGGTAACTATGGCTACACCTTC	CASRGPIGNYGYTF
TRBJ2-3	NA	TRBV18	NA	TGTGCCAGCTCACCACCTGCCAGGGCGGATACGCAGTATTTT	CASSPPARADTQYF
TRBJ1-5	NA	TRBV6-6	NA	TGTGCCAGCAGTTTTCGTGACAGTAGGAATCAGCCCCAGCATTTT	CASSFRDSRNQPQHF
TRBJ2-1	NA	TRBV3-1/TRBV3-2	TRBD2	TGTGCCAGCAGCCAAATGCGGGAGGTGGGTGAGCAGTTCTTC	CASSQMREVGEQFF
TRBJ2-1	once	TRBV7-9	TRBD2	TGTGCCAGCGGGCTAGCGGATGGGGGTGCCTACAATGAGCAGTTCTTC	CASGLADGGAYNEQFF
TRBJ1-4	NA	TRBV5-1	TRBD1	TGCGCCAGCAGCTGGGGGACAGGGAGGAAGGAAAAACTGTTTTTT	CASSWGTGRKEKLFF
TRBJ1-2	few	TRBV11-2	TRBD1	TGTGCCAGCAGCTCGTTACAGGGGTGGGATGGCTACACCTTC	CASSSLQGWDGYTF
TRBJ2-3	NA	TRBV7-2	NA	TGTGCCAGCAGCTTAGTGGTTAGCGCGGATACGCAGTATTTT	CASSLVVSADTQYF
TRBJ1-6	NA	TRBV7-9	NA	TGTGCCAGCAGCCCTCGGGGGGAAAATTCACCCCTCCACTTT	CASSPRGENSPLHF
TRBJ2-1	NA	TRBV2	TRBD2	TGTGCCAGCAGCCCGGGTGGCGGGAGGCTACCGAATAGGAATGAGCAGTTCTTC	CASSPGGGRLPNRNEQFF
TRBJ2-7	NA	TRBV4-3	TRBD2	TGCGCCAGCAGCCAAGGGGGCGGGAGCTCCTACGAGCAGTACTTC	CASSQGGGSSYEQYF
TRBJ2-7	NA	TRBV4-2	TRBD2	TGTGCCAGCAGCCGCAGACTAGCGGGAGCGGTGGACGAGCAGTACTTC	CASSRRLAGAVDEQYF
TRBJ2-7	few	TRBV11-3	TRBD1	TGTGCCAGCAGCTCACAAACAGGGGACGAGCAGTACTTC	CASSSQTGDEQYF
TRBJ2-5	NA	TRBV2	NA	TGTGCCAGCAGGGGCCCCCAAGAGACCCAGTACTTC	CASRGPQETQYF
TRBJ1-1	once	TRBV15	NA	TGTGCCACCAGCAGAGATCGGGTGGCTGAAGCTTTCTTT	CATSRDRVAEAFF